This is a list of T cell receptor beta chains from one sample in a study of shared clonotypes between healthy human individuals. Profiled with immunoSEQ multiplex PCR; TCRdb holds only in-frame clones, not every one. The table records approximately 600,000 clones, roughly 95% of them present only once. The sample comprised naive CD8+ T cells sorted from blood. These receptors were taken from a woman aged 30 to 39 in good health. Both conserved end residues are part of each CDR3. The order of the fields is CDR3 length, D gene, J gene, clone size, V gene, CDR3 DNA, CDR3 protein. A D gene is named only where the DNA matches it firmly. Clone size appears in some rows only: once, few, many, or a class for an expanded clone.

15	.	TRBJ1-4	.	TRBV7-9	TGTGCCAGCAGCTCCCGGGGAGGTGGGGTTGAAAAACTGTTTTTT	CASSSRGGGVEKLFF
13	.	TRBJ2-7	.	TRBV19	TGTGCCAGTAGTCCCCATGAAGGGTACGAGCAGTACTTC	CASSPHEGYEQYF
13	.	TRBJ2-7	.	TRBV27	TGTGCCAGCACCGAGGGGGGAGGTAACGAGCAGTACTTC	CASTEGGGNEQYF
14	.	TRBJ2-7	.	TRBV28	TGTGCCAGCAGTTTGGGTACAGGGTCCTACGAGCAGTACTTC	CASSLGTGSYEQYF
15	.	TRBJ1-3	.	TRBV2	TGTGCCAGCAGCGACCCAACAGCGTCTGGAAACACCATATATTTT	CASSDPTASGNTIYF
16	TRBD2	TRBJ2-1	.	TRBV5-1	TGCGCCAGCAGCTTCTCCGGGACTAGCGGGATTAATGAGCAGTTCTTC	CASSFSGTSGINEQFF
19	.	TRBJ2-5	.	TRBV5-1	TGCGCCAGCAGCTTGGAAGGCGAGCGCTATATCGCACACAAAGAGACCCAGTACTTC	CASSLEGERYIAHKETQYF
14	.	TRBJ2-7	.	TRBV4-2	TGTGCCAGCAGCCAAGTAGCTTCGTCCTACGAGCAGTACTTC	CASSQVASSYEQYF
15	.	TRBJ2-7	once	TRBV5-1	TGCGCCAGCAGAAGCTGGCCCTGGGGCTCCTACGAGCAGTACTTC	CASRSWPWGSYEQYF
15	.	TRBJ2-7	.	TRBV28	TGTGCCAGCAGTTTTCTTACTTTATCCTCCTACGAGCAGTACTTC	CASSFLTLSSYEQYF
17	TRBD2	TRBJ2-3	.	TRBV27	TGTGCCAGCAGTTCCGTAACTAGCGGGAGCGACCCAGATACGCAGTATTTT	CASSSVTSGSDPDTQYF
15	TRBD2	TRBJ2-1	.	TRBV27	TGTGCCAGCAGTTTCCGCGGGAGAGGTTACAATGAGCAGTTCTTC	CASSFRGRGYNEQFF
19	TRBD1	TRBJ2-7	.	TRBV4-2	TGTGCCAGCAGCCACCTTAAATCTTGGGGGACAGGGGCATACTACGAGCAGTACTTC	CASSHLKSWGTGAYYEQYF